The next 4 T cell receptor beta chains were all read from a single sample in a study of high-grade serous ovarian cancer treatment subgroups (dated by TCRdb to the early 2020s). The receptor library was made with the immunoSEQ multiplex PCR assay. TCRdb took over this immuneACCESS table, retaining in-frame rearrangements with V and J assigned. Such tables are incomplete; in checked studies, under half of the missing clones stem from an unresolved V gene, and the remainder is unexplained. The sample contains 5,500 to 6,000 clones, 60% to 75% of them found a single time. The ten largest make up around 7.6% of the sample. Tumor samples were collected prior to definitive surgery or chemotherapy. The sequencing sample was made of tumor tissue. The receptors stem from a human donor with high-grade serous ovarian cancer.

The chain joins TRBV5-4 to TRBJ2-7, with a weak D call TRBD2 (8 bases). Germline CDR1 and CDR2: SGHNT and YYREEE (reference sequence). The CDR3 is 16 residues long. The ends were cut back, 4 bases at V and 0 bases at J, with 17 bases in the middle. The CDR3 DNA sequence: TGTGCCAGCAGCCCCCGGGAGGGGGCCTACTCCTACGAGCAGTACTTC. It is translated as CASSPREGAYSYEQYF. Variable domain in full (rest from reference TRBV5-4 and TRBJ2-7): ETGVTQSPTHLIKTRGQQVTLRCSSQSGHNTVSWYQQALGQGPQFIFQYYREEENGRGNFPPRFSGLQFPNYSSELNVNALELDDSALYLCASSPREGAYSYEQYFGPGTRLTVT.

V gene TRBV5-6 combines with J gene TRBJ2-7; 11 positions match TRBD1. The CDR3 loop spans 15 amino acids. V shed 3 bases, J shed 2 bases, and the junction held 4 bases outside the gene matches. Germline values: CDR1 SGHDT, CDR2 YYEEEE. The CDR3 protein is CASSYWTGGPYEQYF. CDR3 nucleotides: TGTGCCAGCAGCTACTGGACAGGGGGCCCCTACGAGCAGTACTTC.

This clone occurred once. The V call is TRBV6-6, the J call TRBJ1-2; D is undetermined. Germline values: CDR1 MNHNY, CDR2 SVGAGI (reference sequence). The CDR3 length is 13 residues. Trimming removed 0 bases from V and 7 bases from J, with 9 bases in between. CDR3 sequence: CASSYSRGLGYTF. DNA of the CDR3: TGTGCCAGCAGTTACTCTAGAGGGCTTGGCTACACCTTC.

The CDR3 DNA reads TGTGCCAGCTCCCTCTCTAACACTGAAGCTTTCTTT. Translated: CASSLSNTEAFF. The chain carries TRBV18 and TRBJ1-1, with D uncertain. V lost 6 bases and J lost 2, with 7 bases in between. CDR3 length equals 12 residues. Per the germline V gene, CDR1 is KGHSH and CDR2 is LQKENI. Supplemented by reference TRBV18 and TRBJ1-1, the full variable domain reads NAGVMQNPRHLVRRRGQEARLRCSPMKGHSHVYWYRQLPEEGLKFMVYLQKENIIDESGMPKERFSAEFPKEGPSILRIQQVVRGDSAAYFCASSLSNTEAFFGQGTRLTVV.